Presented here are 8 T cell receptor beta chains from one specimen sequenced in a study of cytomegalovirus exposure and HLA in healthy donors. 13 Jbeta primers and 60 Vbeta primers were used for the PCR. The assay was immunoSEQ multiplex PCR, and TCRdb's table has in-frame clones only and misses some. This sample has 250,000 to 350,000 clones, with under 80% found just once. The sample comprised PBMCs. The receptors shown here come from a female donor in good health and CMV-seronegative.

This chain links TRBV7-6 with TRBJ2-5; no clear D gene. The J call may be in error: the DNA end matches TRBJ2-7 better. The CDR3 totals 17 residues. The V gene's germline CDR1 is SGHVS and CDR2 FNYEAQ. For the CDR3, the DNA is TGTGCCAGCAGCTTAGCGCTCCGGAGCGTGCCAACCTACGAGCAGTACTTC. Residues: CASSLALRSVPTYEQYF.

This chain joins TRBV29-1 and TRBJ2-7; TRBD1 agrees at 9 bases. The CDR3 contains 14 residues. With V trimmed by 6 bases and J by 3 bases, 9 bases remained unmatched. The V gene's germline CDR1 is SQVTM and CDR2 ANQGSEA. The CDR3 coding sequence is TGCAGCGTCTCCGGGACAGGGAGGGTCTACGAGCAGTACTTC. Its translation is CSVSGTGRVYEQYF.

V gene TRBV28 combines with J gene TRBJ2-7, with 7 bases fitting TRBD2. This CDR3 region has 15 residues. V was clipped by 1 base and J by 3 bases; unmatched bases: 6. Germline CDR1 MDHEN, CDR2 SYDVKM. The CDR3 here is CASSLSPGGGYEQYF. In nucleotides, the CDR3 is TGTGCCAGCAGTTTATCCCCGGGAGGCGGCTACGAGCAGTACTTC. The full variable domain, with the rest looked up from reference TRBV28 and TRBJ2-7, is DVKVTQSSRYLVKRTGEKVFLECVQDMDHENMFWYRQDPGLGLRLIYFSYDVKMKEKGDIPEGYSVSREKKERFSLILESASTNQTSMYLCASSLSPGGGYEQYFGPGTRLTVT.

As regards this clone: Other DNA sequences of this sample code for an identical CDR3. The rearrangement links TRBV6-5 to TRBJ2-7; a possible D gene is TRBD2 (5 bases). CDR3 length: 14 amino acids. The V and J ends lost 0 bases and 1 base respectively, with 7 bases between them. The germline V gene has CDR1 MNHEY and CDR2 SVGAGI. The CDR3 is CASSYSRESYEQYF. The CDR3 DNA sequence: TGTGCCAGCAGTTACTCCCGGGAATCCTACGAGCAGTACTTC.

The sample holds a few counts of this clone. V and J are TRBV9 and TRBJ2-5; 14 nucleotides match TRBD2. The CDR3 runs to 17 residues. Trimming at V came to 0 bases and at J to 5 bases, leaving 6 bases not matched to a gene. CDR1 is SGDLS and CDR2 is YYNGEE in the germline V gene. In DNA, the CDR3 is TGTGCCAGCAGCGTAGGACTAGCGGGAGGGCCGGGGGAGACCCAGTACTTC. Its protein is CASSVGLAGGPGETQYF.

V gene TRBV5-4 combines with J gene TRBJ2-1, with 7 bases identical to TRBD2. The CDR3 contains 16 residues. With V trimmed by 4 bases and J by 0 bases, 7 bases remained unmatched. Germline V gene data show CDR1 as SGHNT and CDR2 as YYREEE (reference sequence). The CDR3 reads CASSLGRDYSYNEQFF. The CDR3 bases are TGTGCCAGCAGCCTAGGCCGGGACTACTCCTACAATGAGCAGTTCTTC.

The chain employs TRBV11-2 and TRBJ2-2; no clear D. The germline CDR1 and CDR2 sequences are SGHAT and FQNNGV. The CDR3 is 14 residues long. The germline V and J ends were trimmed by 5 bases and 4 bases, with 11 bases remaining between them. CDR3 DNA: TGTGCCAGCAGCCAGACCTCGGGCACCGGGGAGCTGTTTTTT. Protein product: CASSQTSGTGELFF.

Notes on this clone: Other DNA sequences in the sample encode the same CDR3. This rearrangement joins TRBV18 to TRBJ2-7; TRBD2 aligns across 8 bases. V dropped 6 bases and J dropped 0; count of bases not matched to a gene: 4. CDR3 length: 14 residues. Germline lookup yields CDR1 KGHSH and CDR2 LQKENI. The CDR3 DNA reads TGTGCCAGCTCTACTGGGACTAGCTCCTACGAGCAGTACTTC. Translated: CASSTGTSSYEQYF.